The entry below gives a single T cell receptor beta chain sequence along with its context. Its antigen target is currently unknown. One base away there is no much larger clone; base qualities are not given. Only healthy Caucasian donors were included. Three pairs of female monozygotic twins, all aged 18 to 29 years, were included in the twin cohort. Positive isolation kits from Invitrogen were used to isolate CD4+ and CD8+ T cell populations. The record originates from a study of identical twins (dated by TCRdb to 2016 to 2017). The study in broad terms: To test whether fetal clonotypes persist, this study deep-sequenced TCR alpha and beta repertoires from monozygotic twins, from unrelated adults of various ages, and from cord blood. To rule out contamination, replicate twin experiments were performed at different times with different library preparation protocols. The investigation overall reported the following: Fewer insertions were carried by abundant cord blood beta clonotypes, a similar but weaker trend appeared in young adult naive repertoires, and no such trend appeared in memory repertoires. Invariant T cells such as MAIT and iNKT could partly confound zero-insertion analyses, though diverse VJ usage argued against this for most clonotypes. Out-of-frame TCR alpha sharing in monozygotic twins was systematically underestimated by recombination models, whereas sharing between unrelated individuals was in agreement with the recombination models. Excess twin sharing in beta out-of-frame sequences was weaker because fewer shared sequences lowered the signal-to-noise ratio. Because the same donors could not be followed over many years, conclusions were based on cross-sectional statistical analysis. Compared with coincidental sharing between unrelated individuals, out-of-frame TCR alpha sequences shared between twins had an excess of sequences with low generation probability.

Library preparation employed 5' RACE. Sequenced on an Illumina HiSeq 2000. A universal primer binding site was added through template switching, and the final cDNA carried a unique molecular identifier so that TCR cDNA molecules could be counted accurately. First-strand cDNA for TCR alpha and beta chains was synthesized from specific primers in the conserved constant-segment region. To control for contamination, every cDNA library was double barcoded, receiving both a SMART-Mk sample barcode and Illumina barcodes. Two successive PCR steps introduced TruSeq adapter sequences along with Illumina sample barcodes. The Illumina HiSeq platform was used with custom primers to sequence TCR alpha and beta cDNA libraries. As for the authors' bioinformatics: Unique molecular identifiers were extracted from raw reads with MiGEC, and CDR3 positions were determined with MiXCR. For each individual, recombination models were inferred using an EM algorithm with the repgenHMM and IGoR tools. The tcR package in R was used for shared clonotype analysis, with sharing normalized by the product of cloneset sizes. To study raw recombination free of thymic and clonal selection effects, out-of-frame nonproductive sequences were analyzed. TCRdb handled the public reads itself, with Q25 trimming in fastp and clone calling in MiXCR, and kept productive beta chains. Rows merge per CDR3 protein into single entries with the most common DNA and genes. In this record, the V and J calls reflect TCRdb's handling and not the investigators' own analysis. A total of 540,000 or so distinct CDR3 sequences appear in this sample, 20% to 25% of them only once. More than 0.4% of the sample belongs to the ten largest clones.

The same sample was also studied in work on yellow fever vaccine responses in identical twins. Per the second study: The authors reported that the T cell response to vaccination in identical twins appeared partly convergent and partly personalized. In the study, vaccine-responding T cell clones were precisely tracked in identical twins.

Sequenced: CD4+ T cells sorted from blood. This TCR was recovered from a woman aged 18-29 years in good health.

The sequence in DNA is TGTGCCAGCAGACCCCGGGGGGTGAACACCGGGGAGCTGTTTTTT. Its amino acids are CASRPRGVNTGELFF. The V and J segments used are TRBV12-3 or TRBV12-4 and TRBJ2-2; 7 bases in between match TRBD2. Relative to germline, V is missing 6 bases and J is missing 1 base, with 5 bases of the junction outside any gene match. The CDR3 runs 15 residues from the cysteine to the phenylalanine. Left in the record is the CDR3 DNA by itself, 45 bases read in frame from the first base.